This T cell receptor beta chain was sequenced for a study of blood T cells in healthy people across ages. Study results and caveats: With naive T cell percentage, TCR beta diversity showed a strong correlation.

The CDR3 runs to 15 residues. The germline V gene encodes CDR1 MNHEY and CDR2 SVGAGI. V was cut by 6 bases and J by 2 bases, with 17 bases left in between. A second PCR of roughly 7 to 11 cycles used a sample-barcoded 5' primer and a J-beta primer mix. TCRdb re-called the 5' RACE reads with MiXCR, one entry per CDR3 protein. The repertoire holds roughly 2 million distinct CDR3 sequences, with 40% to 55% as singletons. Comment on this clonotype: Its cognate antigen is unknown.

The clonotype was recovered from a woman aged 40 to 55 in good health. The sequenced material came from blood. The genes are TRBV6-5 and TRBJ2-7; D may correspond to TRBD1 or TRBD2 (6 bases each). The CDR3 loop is CASRIRGTTAYEQYF. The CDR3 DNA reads TGTGCCAGCAGGATACGCGGGACAACGGCCTACGAGCAGTACTTC.